The T cell receptor (beta chain) under discussion was sequenced for a study of blood T cell repertoires in COVID-19. Study details: Samples came from the United States, Italy and Spain, spanning acute and convalescent COVID-19.

TCRdb's table, derived via immunoSEQ multiplex PCR, lists solely in-frame clones and lacks some. The sample carries 100,000 to 150,000 clones, around 80% recorded once. The CDR3 covers 17 residues. V lost 4 bases and J lost 0, with 13 bases in between. From germline, CDR1 is LNHNV and CDR2 YYDKDF (reference sequence). Sample: peripheral blood. This clonotype originated in a young man with COVID-19, enrolled during active disease. The rearrangement links TRBV15 to TRBJ2-6, with D possibly being TRBD1 (6 bases). As DNA, the CDR3 is TGTGCCACCAGCACCGCGACAGGCTACTCTGGGGCCAACGTCCTGACTTTC. Its translation is CATSTATGYSGANVLTF.